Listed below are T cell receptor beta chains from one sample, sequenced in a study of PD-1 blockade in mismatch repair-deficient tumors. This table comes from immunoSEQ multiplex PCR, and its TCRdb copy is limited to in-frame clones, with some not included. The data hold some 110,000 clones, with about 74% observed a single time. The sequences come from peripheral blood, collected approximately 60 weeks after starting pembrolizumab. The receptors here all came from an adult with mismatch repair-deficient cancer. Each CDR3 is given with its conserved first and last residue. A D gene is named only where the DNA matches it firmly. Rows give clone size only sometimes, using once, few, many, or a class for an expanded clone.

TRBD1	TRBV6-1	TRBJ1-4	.	TGTGCCAGCAGACTAGCGGACAGGGGTGGAGAAAAACTGTTTTTT	CASRLADRGGEKLFF
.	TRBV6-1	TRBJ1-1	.	TGTGCCAGCAGTGATCTTTGGACAGCCCCGAACACTGAAGCTTTCTTT	CASSDLWTAPNTEAFF
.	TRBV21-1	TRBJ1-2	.	TGTGCCAGCAGAAGCGGGGCAGGCTATGGCTACACCTTC	CASRSGAGYGYTF
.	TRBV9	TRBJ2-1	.	TGTGCCAGCAGCCCAGGGGCAGGGAATGAGCAGTTCTTC	CASSPGAGNEQFF
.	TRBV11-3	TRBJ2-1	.	TGTGCCAGCAGCCCAGGAGCCTCGAGCGATGAGCAGTTCTTC	CASSPGASSDEQFF
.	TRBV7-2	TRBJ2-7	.	TGTGCCAGCAGCTTAAGTGGCAGGCTAGCCTACGAGCAGTACTTC	CASSLSGRLAYEQYF
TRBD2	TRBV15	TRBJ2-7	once	TGTGCCACCAGCGACCGGGGGACTAGGTGCGAGCAGTACTTC	CATSDRGTRCEQYF
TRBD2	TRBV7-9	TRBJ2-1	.	TGTGCCAGCAGCTTAATCGGCGGGAGCTCCTACAATGAGCAGTTCTTC	CASSLIGGSSYNEQFF
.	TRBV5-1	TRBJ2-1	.	TGCGCCAGCAGCGACCGGGACTCCCTCAATGAGCAGTTCTTC	CASSDRDSLNEQFF
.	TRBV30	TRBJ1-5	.	TGTGCCTGGAGTCAACCCTCCGGTGCGGATCAGCCCCAGCATTTT	CAWSQPSGADQPQHF
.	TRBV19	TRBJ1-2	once	TGTGCCAGTAACGAACACGGGGGGAAGACGGGGGTAGGCTATGGCTACACCTTC	CASNEHGGKTGVGYGYTF